Listed here are 2 T cell receptor beta chains from one sample, sequenced in a study of T cells expressing NK-cell markers. TCRdb re-called the 5' RACE reads; one entry per CDR3 protein, DNA not given. This repertoire includes around 14,000 distinct CDR3 sequences. Sequencing was done on a sample of blood T cells: a sorted CD56 or NKG2C T cell subset, CD4+ or CD8+ T cells, or bulk PBMC T cells (not recorded which). The receptors originated from a man aged 18-75 years in good health.

The rearrangement joins TRBV5-1 to TRBJ2-1; the TCRdb call, TRBD1, lacks DNA for checking. CDR1 is SGHRS, CDR2 YFSETQ, per germline. The CDR3 totals 20 residues. The CDR3 reads CASSFQRQETPLRAYNEQFF.

CDR3 sequence reads: CASSFLMGPANTGELFF. This chain uses TRBV5-6 with TRBJ2-2; the TRBD1 assignment by TCRdb is unverifiable without DNA. The CDR3 has 17 residues. From germline, CDR1 is SGHDT and CDR2 YYEEEE. The variable domain in full, completed from reference TRBV5-6 and TRBJ2-2, reads DAGVTQSPTHLIKTRGQQVTLRCSPKSGHDTVSWYQQALGQGPQFIFQYYEEEERQRGNFPDRFSGHQFPNYSSELNVNALLLGDSALYLCASSFLMGPANTGELFFGEGSRLTVL.